Each of the 24 T cell receptor beta chains below was sequenced from the same sample in a study of T cells in Graves' hyperthyroidism and ophthalmopathy. Amplification targeted TCR beta CDR3 regions from RNA transcripts. First-round RT-PCR with HTBI primers amplified the TCR CDR3 region. TCRdb reprocessed the multiplex PCR reads via MiXCR and lists one record per CDR3 protein. Of hundreds of thousands of distinct CDR3 sequences listed, around 39% were seen once; the top ten hold over 8%. The sequenced material came from blood. Every receptor here comes from a young man with Graves' hyperthyroidism.

The rearrangement uses TRBV7-6 and TRBJ2-2; D is possibly TRBD1 or TRBD2 (6 bases each). The CDR3 totals 17 residues. Deletions cut 5 bases from V and 0 bases from J, with 16 bases between. In germline, CDR1 is SGHVS, CDR2 FNYEAQ. CDR3 nucleotides: TGTGCCAGCAGCCTTCCTATGGGGGGCTCGAACACCGGGGAGCTGTTTTTT. It specifies CASSLPMGGSNTGELFF.

The gene calls are TRBV7-9 and TRBJ1-1; D is undetermined. V was clipped by 4 bases and J by 6 bases, with 3 bases between them. Germline lookup yields CDR1 SEHNR and CDR2 FQNEAQ (reference sequence). CDR3 length equals 10 residues. For the CDR3, the DNA is TGTGCCAGCAGCTGGGCTGAAGCTTTCTTT. Its translation is CASSWAEAFF.

This clonotype was counted at least ten times. The chain recombines TRBV7-2 with TRBJ2-6; 9 nucleotides line up with TRBD1. The germline CDR1 and CDR2 sequences are SGHTA and FQGNSA. V lost 5 bases to trimming and J lost 2 bases; unmatched junction nucleotides: 1. CDR3 size: 15 residues. Here the CDR3 reads CASSRQGAGANVLTF. The CDR3 bases are TGTGCCAGCAGCCGACAGGGGGCTGGGGCCAACGTCCTGACTTTC.

A few counts support this clonotype. The V and J genes are TRBV9 and TRBJ1-1, with a weak D call TRBD1 (5 bases). With 2 bases removed from V and 3 bases from J, the gap between germline ends came to 11 bases. Germline CDR1 SGDLS, CDR2 YYNGEE. The CDR3 has 14 amino acids. CDR3 nucleotide sequence: TGTGCCAGCAGCGTTGAGGCAGGGCACACTGAAGCTTTCTTT. It encodes CASSVEAGHTEAFF. Complete variable domain (other parts from reference TRBV9 and TRBJ1-1): DSGVTQTPKHLITATGQRVTLRCSPRSGDLSVYWYQQSLDQGLQFLIQYYNGEERAKGNILERFSAQQFPDLHSELNLSSLELGDSALYFCASSVEAGHTEAFFGQGTRLTVV.

This clonotype was observed at least ten times. J is TRBJ2-7 and V is TRBV10-3; no clear D. In germline, CDR1 is ENHRY, CDR2 SYGVKD. Between the trimmed V and J ends, which lost 0 bases and 3 bases, there was a span of 12 bases. CDR3 length: 15 amino acids. The CDR3 region is CAISESLVLGYEQYF. CDR3 coding DNA: TGTGCCATCAGTGAGTCGTTAGTATTGGGCTACGAGCAGTACTTC.

The chain employs TRBV4-1 and TRBJ2-5; D gene ambiguous. This CDR3 has 15 residues. Trimming shortened V by 4 bases and J by 4 bases, and 16 bases separated the two germline ends. The germline V gene has CDR1 MGHRA and CDR2 YSYEKL. CDR3 protein: CASSLLAEAAETQYF. CDR3 coding DNA: TGCGCCAGCAGCCTTCTGGCCGAGGCGGCAGAGACCCAGTACTTC.

The chain recombines TRBV11-2 with TRBJ1-6, with 8 bases that match TRBD1. J lost 8 bases, V lost 5 bases, and 5 bases had no gene match. Germline CDR1 is SGHAT and CDR2 is FQNNGV. The CDR3 has 14 amino acids. CDR3 region: CASSAGQVYSPLHF. The CDR3 region has the DNA TGTGCCAGCAGCGCGGGACAGGTTTATTCACCCCTCCACTTT.

In this sample, this clonotype turned up once. The chain employs TRBV24-1 and TRBJ2-1, with D possibly matching TRBD1 (5 bases). The germline CDR1 and CDR2 sequences are KGHDR and SFDVKD. Trimming cost V 4 bases and J 6 bases, with 12 bases left between them. This CDR3 region has 14 residues. CDR3: CATSETDSFNEQFF. The CDR3 DNA reads TGTGCCACCAGTGAAACTGACAGTTTCAATGAGCAGTTCTTC.

The chain uses TRBV5-8 and TRBJ1-2, with a weak D call TRBD1 (6 bases). Trimming took off 2 bases at V and 7 bases at J, with 15 bases between the two ends. CDR1 is SGHTS and CDR2 is YDEGEE in the germline V gene. CDR3 length: 14 residues. The CDR3 region is CASSFGQTTSGYTF. CDR3 nucleotide sequence: TGTGCCAGCAGCTTTGGACAGACTACCTCTGGCTACACCTTC.

The table lists this clonotype with a few counts. The chain links TRBV4-1 to TRBJ2-7, with 9 positions matching TRBD2. V shed 3 bases, J shed 9 bases, and the junction held 9 bases outside the gene matches. This CDR3 is built from 14 residues. Looked up from germline, CDR1 is MGHRA and CDR2 is YSYEKL. CDR3 residues: CASSQGLTSGWQYF. The CDR3, as DNA: TGCGCCAGCAGCCAGGGCCTGACTAGCGGCTGGCAGTACTTC.

This clonotype was recorded many times. The V call is TRBV10-3, the J call TRBJ1-1; the D is unclear. CDR1 and CDR2 from the germline V gene are ENHRY and SYGVKD. The CDR3 sequence is 12 residues long. The V gene lost 3 bases and the J gene lost 6 bases, with 8 bases spanning the gap. In DNA, the CDR3 is TGTGCCATCAGTGATAGTTTAGCTGAAGCTTTCTTT. Protein product: CAISDSLAEAFF.

This clonotype was found a few times. The chain couples TRBV20-1 to TRBJ1-1; TRBD1 is a possible D gene (6 bases). Germline V gene lookup returns CDR1 DFQATT and CDR2 SNEGSKA (reference sequence). V was clipped by 5 bases and J by 4 bases, with 14 bases between them. The CDR3 is 13 residues long. The CDR3 DNA is TGCAGTGCTCCCCGTGGGGGGCTCACTGAAGCTTTCTTT. Its translation: CSAPRGGLTEAFF.

This chain uses TRBV2 with TRBJ2-5; tentatively, D is TRBD1 or TRBD2 (5 bases each). The ends were cut back, 6 bases at V and 2 bases at J, with 19 bases in the middle. The germline gives CDR1 SNHLY, CDR2 FYNNEI. The CDR3 is 16 amino acids. The CDR3: CASSYLTGTEQETQYF. The DNA for the CDR3 is TGTGCCAGCAGCTACCTAACCGGGACGGAGCAAGAGACCCAGTACTTC.

This clonotype was observed many times. The chain uses TRBV7-6 and TRBJ2-5; D unclear. Germline-derived CDR1 and CDR2 are SGHVS and FNYEAQ. The germline V and J ends were trimmed by 2 bases and 0 bases, with 13 bases remaining between them. This CDR3 is built from 16 residues. CDR3 DNA sequence: TGTGCCAGCAGCTTATGGCTGGATAGGGACCAAGAGACCCAGTACTTC. It codes for CASSLWLDRDQETQYF. The entire variable domain, with the rest obtained from reference TRBV7-6 and TRBJ2-5, is as follows: GAGVSQSPRYKVTKRGQDVALRCDPISGHVSLYWYRQALGQGPEFLTYFNYEAQQDKSGLPNDRFSAERPEGSISTLTIQRTEQRDSAMYRCASSLWLDRDQETQYFGPGTRLLVL.

The chain links TRBV7-2 to TRBJ2-7; D remains ambiguous. The germline V gene has CDR1 SGHTA and CDR2 FQGNSA. The CDR3 has 15 amino acids. Trimming cost V 6 bases and J 3 bases, with 18 bases left between them. The CDR3 spells CASRASSPFYYEQYF. The CDR3 region has the DNA TGTGCCAGCAGGGCGTCTAGTCCTTTTTACTACGAGCAGTACTTC.

The chain carries TRBV7-8 and TRBJ1-1; weak D call: TRBD1 (6 bases). The CDR3 is made up of 17 amino acids. V was clipped by 1 base and J by 3 bases, with 18 bases between them. CDR1 is SGHVS and CDR2 is FQNEAQ in the germline V gene. The CDR3 region is CASSLEGGRLGDTEAFF. In nucleotides, the CDR3 is TGTGCCAGCAGCTTAGAGGGGGGGCGGTTAGGGGACACTGAAGCTTTCTTT.

This chain connects TRBV2 to TRBJ1-4, with D perhaps TRBD1 (6 bases). CDR1 is SNHLY, CDR2 FYNNEI, per germline. V lost 6 bases and J lost 7, with 15 bases in between. The CDR3 contains 14 residues. CDR3 coding DNA: TGTGCCAGCAGCCAACAGGGTGGGTTTGAAAAACTGTTTTTT. Its translation: CASSQQGGFEKLFF. Full variable domain (missing parts from reference TRBV2 and TRBJ1-4): EPEVTQTPSHQVTQMGQEVILRCVPISNHLYFYWYRQILGQKVEFLVSFYNNEISEKSEIFDDQFSVERPDGSNFTLKIRSTKLEDSAMYFCASSQQGGFEKLFFGSGTQLSVL.

V is TRBV5-6 and J is TRBJ1-2; unclear D gene. Trimming left V 2 bases short and J 6 bases short, with 8 bases between. This CDR3 spans 12 amino acids. The V gene's germline CDR1 is SGHDT and CDR2 YYEEEE. CDR3 protein: CASSFWGNGYTF. In DNA form, the CDR3 reads TGTGCCAGCAGCTTTTGGGGAAATGGCTACACCTTC.

The genes are TRBV5-1 and TRBJ1-4, with D perhaps matching TRBD1 (5 bases). Germline lookup yields CDR1 SGHRS and CDR2 YFSETQ. Between the trimmed V and J ends, which lost 2 bases and 8 bases, there was a span of 13 bases. The CDR3 contains 14 residues. Here the CDR3 DNA reads TGCGCCAGCAGCTTCGAAGGGGCTTCCGAAAAACTGTTTTTT. Amino acid sequence: CASSFEGASEKLFF.

Regarding this clonotype: Germline and junction disagree at one end, which may indicate a read error. The V gene is TRBV7-2, the J gene TRBJ1-5; D is unresolved. Germline V CDR1 and CDR2: SGHTA, FQGNSA. The CDR3 covers 17 residues. CDR3 DNA: TGTGCCAGCAGCGTAGCTACACTAGCGGGATACAATGAGCCCCAGCATTTT. This translates into CASSVATLAGYNEPQHF.

This clonotype was detected ten times or more. CDR3 DNA sequence: TGTGCCAGCAGTGGAGGCGTCTATGGCTACACCTTC. It specifies CASSGGVYGYTF. The V call is TRBV2, the J call TRBJ1-2, with D uncertain. The CDR3 contains 12 residues. Germline CDR1 reads SNHLY; CDR2 reads FYNNEI. Trimming removed 4 bases from V and 4 bases from J, with 7 bases in between.

J is TRBJ2-7 and V is TRBV10-3; 10 bases fit TRBD1. The CDR3 runs to 13 residues. Looked up from germline, CDR1 is ENHRY and CDR2 is SYGVKD. The CDR3 region has the DNA TGTGCTGCTAAGGGACAGGGGTCCTACGAGCAGTACTTC. Translated: CAAKGQGSYEQYF.

In its sample, this clonotype was seen many times. The rearrangement links TRBV20-1 to TRBJ1-4; a weak D match, TRBD1 (6 bases). This CDR3 contains 14 residues. Trimming removed 6 bases at V and 9 bases at J, with 20 bases between. CDR1 DFQATT and CDR2 SNEGSKA come from the germline V gene (reference sequence). The CDR3 region has the DNA TGCAGTGCCACCCCCACACAGGGTGCGAAAAAACTGTTTTTT. Translating gives CSATPTQGAKKLFF.

The sample holds many counts of this clonotype. The genes are TRBV7-2 and TRBJ1-1, with unresolved D. The CDR3 covers 13 residues. The V gene's germline CDR1 is SGHTA and CDR2 FQGNSA. The germline V and J ends were trimmed by 1 base and 4 bases, with 7 bases remaining between them. CDR3 bases: TGTGCCAGCAGCTTAGAGTGGACCACTGAAGCTTTCTTT. Translation: CASSLEWTTEAFF.